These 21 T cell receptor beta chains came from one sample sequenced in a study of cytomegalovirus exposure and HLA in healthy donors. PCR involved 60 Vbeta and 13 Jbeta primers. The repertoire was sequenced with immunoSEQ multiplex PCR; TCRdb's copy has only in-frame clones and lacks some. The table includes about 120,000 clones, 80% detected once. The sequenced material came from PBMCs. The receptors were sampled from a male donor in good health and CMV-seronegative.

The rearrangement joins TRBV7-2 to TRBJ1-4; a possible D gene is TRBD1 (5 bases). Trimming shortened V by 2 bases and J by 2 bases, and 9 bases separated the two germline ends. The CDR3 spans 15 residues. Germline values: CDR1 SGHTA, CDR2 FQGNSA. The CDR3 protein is CASSLQGSTNEKLFF. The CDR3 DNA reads TGTGCCAGCAGCTTACAGGGATCGACTAATGAAAAACTGTTTTTT.

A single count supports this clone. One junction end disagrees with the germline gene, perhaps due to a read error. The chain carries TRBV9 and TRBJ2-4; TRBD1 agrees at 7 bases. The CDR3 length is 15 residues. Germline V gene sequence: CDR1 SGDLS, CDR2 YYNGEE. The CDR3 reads CASSTRGTDKNSQYF. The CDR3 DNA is TGTGCCAGCAGCACGAGAGGGACAGATAAAAACAGTCAGTACTTC.

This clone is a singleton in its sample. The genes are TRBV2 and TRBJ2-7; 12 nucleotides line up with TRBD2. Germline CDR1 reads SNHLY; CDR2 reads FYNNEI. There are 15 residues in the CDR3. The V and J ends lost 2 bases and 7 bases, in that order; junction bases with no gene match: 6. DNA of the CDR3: TGTGCCAGCAGTGAATGGCTAGCGGGAGGGGGTGAGCAGTACTTC. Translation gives CASSEWLAGGGEQYF.

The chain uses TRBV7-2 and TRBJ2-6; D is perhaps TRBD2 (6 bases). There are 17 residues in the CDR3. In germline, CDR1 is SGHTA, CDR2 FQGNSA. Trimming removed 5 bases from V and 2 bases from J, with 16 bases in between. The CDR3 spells CASSLPGARPGANVLTF. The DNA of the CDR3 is TGTGCCAGCAGCCTCCCGGGAGCCCGACCTGGGGCCAACGTCCTGACTTTC.

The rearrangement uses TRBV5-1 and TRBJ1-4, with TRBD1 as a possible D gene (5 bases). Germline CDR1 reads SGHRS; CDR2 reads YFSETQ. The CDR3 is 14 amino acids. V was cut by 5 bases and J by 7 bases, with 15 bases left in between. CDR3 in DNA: TGCGCCAGCAGAGCAGGGACTGGCGGTGAAAAACTGTTTTTT. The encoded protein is CASRAGTGGEKLFF.

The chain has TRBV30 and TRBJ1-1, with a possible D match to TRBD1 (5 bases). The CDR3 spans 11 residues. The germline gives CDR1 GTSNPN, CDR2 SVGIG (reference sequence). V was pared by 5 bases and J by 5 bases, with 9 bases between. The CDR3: CAWRGATEAFF. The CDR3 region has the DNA TGTGCCTGGCGTGGGGCTACTGAAGCTTTCTTT. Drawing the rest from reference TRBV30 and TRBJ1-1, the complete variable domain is SQTIHQWPATLVQPVGSPLSLECTVEGTSNPNLYWYRQAAGRGLQLLFYSVGIGQISSEVPQNLSASRPQDRQFILSSKKLLLSDSGFYLCAWRGATEAFFGQGTRLTVV.

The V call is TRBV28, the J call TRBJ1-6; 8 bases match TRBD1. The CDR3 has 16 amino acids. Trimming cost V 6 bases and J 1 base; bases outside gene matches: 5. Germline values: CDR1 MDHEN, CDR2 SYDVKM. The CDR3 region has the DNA TGTGCCAGCAGCCGACAGGGGATGTCCTATAATTCACCCCTCCACTTT. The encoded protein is CASSRQGMSYNSPLHF.

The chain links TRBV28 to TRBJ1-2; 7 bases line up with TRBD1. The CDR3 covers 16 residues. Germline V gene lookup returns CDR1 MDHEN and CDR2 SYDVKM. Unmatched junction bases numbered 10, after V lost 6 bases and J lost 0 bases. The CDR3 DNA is TGTGCCAGCAGGAGACAGGGTACGGCCGCTAACTATGGCTACACCTTC. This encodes CASRRQGTAANYGYTF.

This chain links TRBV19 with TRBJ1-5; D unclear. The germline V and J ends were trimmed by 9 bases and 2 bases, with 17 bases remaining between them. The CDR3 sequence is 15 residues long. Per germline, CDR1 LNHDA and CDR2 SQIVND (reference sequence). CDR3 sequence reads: CASRTDGGGNQPQHF. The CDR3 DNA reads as TGTGCCAGCCGAACGGACGGCGGGGGCAATCAGCCCCAGCATTTT. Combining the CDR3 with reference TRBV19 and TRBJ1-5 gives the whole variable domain DGGITQSPKYLFRKEGQNVTLSCEQNLNHDAMYWYRQDPGQGLRLIYYSQIVNDFQKGDIAEGYSVSREKKESFPLTVTSAQKNPTAFYLCASRTDGGGNQPQHFGDGTRLSIL.

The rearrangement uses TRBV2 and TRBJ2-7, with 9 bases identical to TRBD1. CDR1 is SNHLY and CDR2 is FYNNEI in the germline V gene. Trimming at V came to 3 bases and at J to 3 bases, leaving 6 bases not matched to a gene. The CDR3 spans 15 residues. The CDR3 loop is CASSDGTGMNYEQYF. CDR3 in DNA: TGTGCCAGCAGTGATGGGACAGGGATGAACTACGAGCAGTACTTC.

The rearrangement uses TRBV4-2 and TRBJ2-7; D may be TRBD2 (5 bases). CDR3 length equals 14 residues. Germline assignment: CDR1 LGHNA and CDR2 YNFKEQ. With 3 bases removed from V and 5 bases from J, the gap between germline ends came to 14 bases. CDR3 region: CASSHNGVDNEQYF. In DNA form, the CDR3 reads TGTGCCAGCAGCCACAACGGGGTCGACAACGAGCAGTACTTC.

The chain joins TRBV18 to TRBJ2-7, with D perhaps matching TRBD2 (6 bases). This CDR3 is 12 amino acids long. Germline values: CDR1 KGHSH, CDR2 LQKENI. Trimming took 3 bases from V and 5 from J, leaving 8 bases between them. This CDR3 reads CASSPSSDEQYF. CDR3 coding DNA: TGTGCCAGCTCACCGTCTAGCGACGAGCAGTACTTC.

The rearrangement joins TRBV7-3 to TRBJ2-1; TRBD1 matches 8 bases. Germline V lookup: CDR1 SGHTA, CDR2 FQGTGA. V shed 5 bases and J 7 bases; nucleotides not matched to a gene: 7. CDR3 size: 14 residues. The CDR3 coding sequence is TGTGCCAGCAGCGGAGACAGGGGTCTGAATGAGCAGTTCTTC. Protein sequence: CASSGDRGLNEQFF.

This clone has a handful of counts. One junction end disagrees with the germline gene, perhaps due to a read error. For the CDR3, the DNA is TGTTCCAGCAGCCTCCGTAGGGGGCGTCTGAACACTGAAGCTTTCTTT. This encodes CSSSLRRGRLNTEAFF. The chain uses TRBV7-9 and TRBJ1-1, with 7 bases identical to TRBD1. Germline V CDR1 and CDR2: SEHNR, FQNEAQ (reference sequence). The CDR3 is 16 amino acids.

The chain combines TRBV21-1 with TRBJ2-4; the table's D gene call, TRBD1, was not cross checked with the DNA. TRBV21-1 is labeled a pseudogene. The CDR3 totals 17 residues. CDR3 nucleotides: TGTGCCAGCAGCAAAGCCCGGACAGGGTATGTCAAAAACATTCAGTACTTC. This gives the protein CASSKARTGYVKNIQYF.

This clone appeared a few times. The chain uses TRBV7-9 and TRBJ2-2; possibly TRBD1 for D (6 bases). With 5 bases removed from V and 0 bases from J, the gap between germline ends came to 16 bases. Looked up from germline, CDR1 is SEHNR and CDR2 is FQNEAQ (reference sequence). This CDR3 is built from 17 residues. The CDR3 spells CASSRPGHRSNTGELFF. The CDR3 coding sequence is TGTGCCAGCAGCCGACCGGGACACCGCTCGAACACCGGGGAGCTGTTTTTT.

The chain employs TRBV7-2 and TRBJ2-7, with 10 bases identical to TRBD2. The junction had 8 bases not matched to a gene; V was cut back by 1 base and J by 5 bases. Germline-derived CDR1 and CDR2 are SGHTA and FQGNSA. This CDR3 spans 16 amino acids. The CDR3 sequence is CASSLEIASGGNEQYF. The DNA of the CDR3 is TGTGCCAGCAGCTTAGAAATCGCTAGCGGGGGCAACGAGCAGTACTTC.

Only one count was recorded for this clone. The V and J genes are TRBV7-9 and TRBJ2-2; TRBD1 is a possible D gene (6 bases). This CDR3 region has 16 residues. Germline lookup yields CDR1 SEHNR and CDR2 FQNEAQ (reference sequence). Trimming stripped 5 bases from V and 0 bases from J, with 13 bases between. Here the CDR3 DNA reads TGTGCCAGCAGCGGAGACAGGCACGCGAACACCGGGGAGCTGTTTTTT. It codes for CASSGDRHANTGELFF. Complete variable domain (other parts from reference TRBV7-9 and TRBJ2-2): DTGVSQNPRHKITKRGQNVTFRCDPISEHNRLYWYRQTLGQGPEFLTYFQNEAQLEKSRLLSDRFSAERPKGSFSTLEIQRTEQGDSAMYLCASSGDRHANTGELFFGEGSRLTVL.

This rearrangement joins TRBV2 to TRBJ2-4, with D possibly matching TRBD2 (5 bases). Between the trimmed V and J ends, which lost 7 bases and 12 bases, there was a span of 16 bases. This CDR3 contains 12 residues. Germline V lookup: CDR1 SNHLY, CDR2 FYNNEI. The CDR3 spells CASNREIGSQYF. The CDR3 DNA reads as TGTGCCAGCAATCGGGAAATAGGCAGTCAGTACTTC. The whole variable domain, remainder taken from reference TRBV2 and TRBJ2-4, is EPEVTQTPSHQVTQMGQEVILRCVPISNHLYFYWYRQILGQKVEFLVSFYNNEISEKSEIFDDQFSVERPDGSNFTLKIRSTKLEDSAMYFCASNREIGSQYFGAGTRLSVL.

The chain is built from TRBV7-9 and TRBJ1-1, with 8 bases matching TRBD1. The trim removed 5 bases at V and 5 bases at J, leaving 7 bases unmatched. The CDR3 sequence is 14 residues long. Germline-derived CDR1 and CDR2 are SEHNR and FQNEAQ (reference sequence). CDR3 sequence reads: CASSPVQGATEAFF. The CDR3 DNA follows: TGTGCCAGCAGCCCCGTGCAGGGGGCGACTGAAGCTTTCTTT.

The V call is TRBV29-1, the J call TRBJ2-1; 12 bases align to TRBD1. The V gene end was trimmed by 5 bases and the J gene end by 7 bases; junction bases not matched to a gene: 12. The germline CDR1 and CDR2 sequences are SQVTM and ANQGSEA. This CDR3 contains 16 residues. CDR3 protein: CSVSTGTGGRRNEQFF. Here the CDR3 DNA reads TGCAGCGTTAGCACCGGGACAGGGGGCAGGAGGAATGAGCAGTTCTTC.